These 9 T cell receptor beta chains originate from one sample sequenced in a study of T cell responses to AZD1222 COVID-19 vaccine (dated by TCRdb to 2020 to 2022). The library was produced with the immunoSEQ multiplex PCR assay. TCRdb re-hosts the immuneACCESS table, in-frame sequences only. Its copies lack some clones; in the studies checked, an unresolved V gene accounts for under half of them, and the cause for the rest is not known. The sample includes tens of thousands of clones, with about 88% observed a single time. The ten most abundant clones make up 7% to 10% of the sample. The sample's time point label, in plain terms: about 28 days (+/-7) after the second vaccine dose. Specimen: peripheral blood, collected 28 days after the second AZD1222 dose. These receptors were obtained from an adult who received the AZD1222 COVID-19 vaccine.

Here the CDR3 DNA reads TGCGCCAGCAGGTTACCGGGACAGGGGGCTTCCGGGGAGCTGTTTTTT. Amino acid sequence: CASRLPGQGASGELFF. The chain recombines TRBV5-1 with TRBJ2-2; the match to TRBD1 covers 12 bases. Per the germline V gene, CDR1 is SGHRS and CDR2 is YFSETQ. Trimming at V came to 5 bases and at J to 6 bases, leaving 8 bases not matched to a gene. CDR3 length: 16 residues. The variable domain in full, completed from reference TRBV5-1 and TRBJ2-2, reads KAGVTQTPRYLIKTRGQQVTLSCSPISGHRSVSWYQQTPGQGLQFLFEYFSETQRNKGNFPGRFSGRQFSNSRSEMNVSTLELGDSALYLCASRLPGQGASGELFFGEGSRLTVL.

This chain connects TRBV5-1 to TRBJ1-1; the D gene is possibly TRBD1 (5 bases). V was clipped by 3 bases and J by 4 bases, with 16 bases between them. The CDR3 extends over 15 amino acids. In germline, CDR1 is SGHRS, CDR2 YFSETQ. The CDR3 spells CASSSTLGAGTEAFF. The CDR3 DNA follows: TGCGCCAGCAGCTCCACCCTCGGGGCAGGCACTGAAGCTTTCTTT.

The chain couples TRBV25-1 to TRBJ2-7; 7 bases are a match to TRBD1. The CDR3 has 13 amino acids. J gave up 4 bases and V 1 base, and 1 base lay outside the gene matches. Germline assignment: CDR1 MGHDK and CDR2 SYGVNS. The CDR3, as DNA: TGTGCCAGCAGTGAATGGGACAGTTACGAGCAGTACGTC. This gives the protein CASSEWDSYEQYV.

In this sample, this clone turned up once. The rearrangement links TRBV7-8 to TRBJ1-1; D possibly corresponds to TRBD1 (5 bases). CDR3 length: 16 amino acids. V gave up 6 bases and J gave up 7 bases, with 24 bases separating them. Germline loops: CDR1 SGHVS, CDR2 FQNEAQ. CDR3 sequence (DNA): TGTGCCAGCAGTCCTATACCCCCCCTCGGGGCCCATGAAGCTTTCTTT. Encoded protein: CASSPIPPLGAHEAFF.

This chain uses TRBV27 with TRBJ2-5, with 7 bases aligning to TRBD1. The trim removed 5 bases at V and 5 bases at J, leaving 5 bases unmatched. Germline V gene data show CDR1 as MNHEY and CDR2 as SMNVEV (reference sequence). This CDR3 is built from 13 residues. In DNA, the CDR3 is TGTGCCAGCAGTACAGGGGTTCGTGAGACCCAGTACTTC. It codes for CASSTGVRETQYF.

The chain combines TRBV11-2 with TRBJ2-1; 8 positions match TRBD2. Germline V CDR1 and CDR2: SGHAT, FQNNGV. The CDR3 runs 17 residues. The V segment lost 4 bases and the J segment 0 bases; nucleotides outside the gene matches: 8. The CDR3 region has the DNA TGTGCCAGCAGCTCAAACCTAGCGGGCAGCTCCTACAATGAGCAGTTCTTC. It encodes CASSSNLAGSSYNEQFF.

The rearrangement uses TRBV6-4 and TRBJ2-2; no definite D call. The CDR3 extends over 17 amino acids. Per germline, CDR1 MRHNA and CDR2 SNTAGT. The V and J ends lost 0 bases and 0 bases respectively, with 11 bases between them. The CDR3 bases are TGTGCCAGCAGTGACTCGTTTGCAGGCTCGAACACCGGGGAGCTGTTTTTT. Protein product: CASSDSFAGSNTGELFF.

This rearrangement joins TRBV3-1 (or the pseudogene TRBV3-2) to TRBJ2-1, with 12 bases that match TRBD1. V lost 5 bases, J lost 7 bases, and 6 bases stayed unmatched. The germline gives CDR1 LGHDT, CDR2 YNNKEL (reference sequence). The CDR3 is made up of 15 amino acids. CDR3 nucleotides: TGTGCCAGCAGCGGGGGACAGGGGGCGCTTAATGAGCAGTTCTTC. It specifies CASSGGQGALNEQFF.

J is TRBJ2-7 and V is TRBV15; D remains unclear. Between the trimmed V and J ends, which lost 3 bases and 7 bases, there was a span of 13 bases. The CDR3 runs to 13 residues. Germline V gene data show CDR1 as LNHNV and CDR2 as YYDKDF (reference sequence). CDR3 bases: TGTGCCACCAGCAGGACGCCTTTGGGGGAGCAGTACTTC. Translated: CATSRTPLGEQYF.